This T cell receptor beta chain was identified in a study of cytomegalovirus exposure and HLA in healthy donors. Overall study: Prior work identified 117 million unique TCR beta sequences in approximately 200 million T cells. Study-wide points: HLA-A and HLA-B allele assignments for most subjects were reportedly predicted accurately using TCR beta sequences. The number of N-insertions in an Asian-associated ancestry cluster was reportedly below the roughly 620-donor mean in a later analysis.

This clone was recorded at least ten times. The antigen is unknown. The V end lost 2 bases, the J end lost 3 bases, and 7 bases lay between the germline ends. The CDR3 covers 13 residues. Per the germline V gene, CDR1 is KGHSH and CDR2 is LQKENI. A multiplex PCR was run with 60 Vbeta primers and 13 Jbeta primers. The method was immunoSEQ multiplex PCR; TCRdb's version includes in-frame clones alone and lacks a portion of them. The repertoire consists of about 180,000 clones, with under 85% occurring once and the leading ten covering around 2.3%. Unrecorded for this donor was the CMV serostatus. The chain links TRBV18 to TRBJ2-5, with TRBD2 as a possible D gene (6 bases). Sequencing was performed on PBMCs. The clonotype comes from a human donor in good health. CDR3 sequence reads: CASSPWGEETQYF. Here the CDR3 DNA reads TGTGCCAGCTCACCATGGGGGGAAGAGACCCAGTACTTC.